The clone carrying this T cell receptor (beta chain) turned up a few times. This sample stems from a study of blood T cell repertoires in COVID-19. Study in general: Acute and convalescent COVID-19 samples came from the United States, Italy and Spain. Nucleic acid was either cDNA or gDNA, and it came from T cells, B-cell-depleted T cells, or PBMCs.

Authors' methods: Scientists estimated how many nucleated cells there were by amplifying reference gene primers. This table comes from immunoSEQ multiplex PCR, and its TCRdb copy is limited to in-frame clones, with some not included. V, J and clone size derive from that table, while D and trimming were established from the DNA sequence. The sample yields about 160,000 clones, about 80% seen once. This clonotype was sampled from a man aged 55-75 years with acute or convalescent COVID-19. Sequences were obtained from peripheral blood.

The CDR3, as DNA: TGTGCCTTAGGGGTCGGAACCTACGAGCAGTACTTC. Translated, it gives CALGVGTYEQYF. The chain recombines TRBV30 with TRBJ2-7; D possibly corresponds to TRBD1 (5 bases). V dropped 7 bases and J dropped 2 bases, with 12 bases sitting between them. The CDR3 sequence is 12 residues long. Per germline, CDR1 GTSNPN and CDR2 SVGIG (reference sequence).